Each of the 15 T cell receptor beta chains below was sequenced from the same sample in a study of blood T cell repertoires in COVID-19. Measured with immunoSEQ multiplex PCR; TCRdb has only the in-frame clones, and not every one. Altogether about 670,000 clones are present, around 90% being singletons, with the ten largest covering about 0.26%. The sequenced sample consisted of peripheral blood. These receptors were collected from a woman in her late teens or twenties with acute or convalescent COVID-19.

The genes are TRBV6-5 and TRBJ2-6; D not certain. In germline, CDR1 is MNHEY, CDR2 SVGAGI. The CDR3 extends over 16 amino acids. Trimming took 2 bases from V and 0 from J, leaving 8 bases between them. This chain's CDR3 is CASSYVRPSGANVLTF. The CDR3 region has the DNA TGTGCCAGCAGTTACGTTCGTCCCTCTGGGGCCAACGTCCTGACTTTC.

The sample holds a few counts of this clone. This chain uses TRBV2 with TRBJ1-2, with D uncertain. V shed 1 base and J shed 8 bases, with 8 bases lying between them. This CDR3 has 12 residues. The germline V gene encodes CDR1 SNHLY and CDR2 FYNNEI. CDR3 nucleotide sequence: TGTGCCAGCAGTGAAGATAGTAGAGGCTACACCTTC. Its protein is CASSEDSRGYTF.

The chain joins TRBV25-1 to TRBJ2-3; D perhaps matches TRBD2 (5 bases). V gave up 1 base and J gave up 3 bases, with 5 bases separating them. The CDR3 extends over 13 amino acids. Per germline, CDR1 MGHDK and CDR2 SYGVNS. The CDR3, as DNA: TGTGCCAGCAGTGAATCGGGGACAGATACGCAGTATTTT. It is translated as CASSESGTDTQYF.

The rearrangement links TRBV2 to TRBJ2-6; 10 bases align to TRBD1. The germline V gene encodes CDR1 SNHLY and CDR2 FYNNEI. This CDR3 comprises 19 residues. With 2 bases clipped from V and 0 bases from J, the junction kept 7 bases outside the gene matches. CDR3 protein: CASSEWEGTGASGANVLTF. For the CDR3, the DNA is TGTGCCAGCAGTGAATGGGAGGGGACAGGGGCCTCTGGGGCCAACGTCCTGACTTTC.

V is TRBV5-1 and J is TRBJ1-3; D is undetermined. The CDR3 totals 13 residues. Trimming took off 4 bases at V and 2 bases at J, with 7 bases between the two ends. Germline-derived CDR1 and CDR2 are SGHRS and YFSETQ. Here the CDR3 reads CASSPGAGNTIYF. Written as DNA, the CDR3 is TGCGCCAGCAGCCCCGGGGCTGGAAACACCATATATTTT.

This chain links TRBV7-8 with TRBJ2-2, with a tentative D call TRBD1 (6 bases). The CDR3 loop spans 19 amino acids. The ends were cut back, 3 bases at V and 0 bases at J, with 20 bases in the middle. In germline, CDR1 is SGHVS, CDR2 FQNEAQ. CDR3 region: CASSFPGLTGEANTGELFF. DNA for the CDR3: TGTGCCAGCAGCTTCCCCGGCTTGACAGGCGAAGCGAACACCGGGGAGCTGTTTTTT.

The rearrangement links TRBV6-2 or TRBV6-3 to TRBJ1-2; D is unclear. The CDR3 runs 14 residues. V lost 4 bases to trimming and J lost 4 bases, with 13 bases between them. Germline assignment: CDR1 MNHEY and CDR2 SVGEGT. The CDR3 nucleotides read TGTGCCAGCAGTTTCGACTTCGCCAGCTATGGCTACACCTTC. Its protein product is CASSFDFASYGYTF.

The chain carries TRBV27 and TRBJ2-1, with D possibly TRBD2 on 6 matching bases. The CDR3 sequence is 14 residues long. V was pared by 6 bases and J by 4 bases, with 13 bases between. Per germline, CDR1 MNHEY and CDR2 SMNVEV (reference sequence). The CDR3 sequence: CASSRFGGYNEQFF. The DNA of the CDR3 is TGTGCCAGCAGCCGTTTCGGAGGGTACAATGAGCAGTTCTTC.

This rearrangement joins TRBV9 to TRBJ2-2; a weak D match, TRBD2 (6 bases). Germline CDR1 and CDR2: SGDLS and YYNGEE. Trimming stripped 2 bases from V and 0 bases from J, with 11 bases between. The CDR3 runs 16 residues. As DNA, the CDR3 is TGTGCCAGCAGCGTGGATCTAGCGACGAACACCGGGGAGCTGTTTTTT. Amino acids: CASSVDLATNTGELFF.

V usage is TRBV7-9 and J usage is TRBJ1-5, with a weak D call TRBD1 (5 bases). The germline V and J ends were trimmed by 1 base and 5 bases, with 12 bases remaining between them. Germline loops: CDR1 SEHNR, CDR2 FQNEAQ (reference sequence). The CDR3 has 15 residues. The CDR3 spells CASSLGQGGHQPQHF. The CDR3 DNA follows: TGTGCCAGCAGCTTAGGGCAGGGCGGTCATCAGCCCCAGCATTTT.

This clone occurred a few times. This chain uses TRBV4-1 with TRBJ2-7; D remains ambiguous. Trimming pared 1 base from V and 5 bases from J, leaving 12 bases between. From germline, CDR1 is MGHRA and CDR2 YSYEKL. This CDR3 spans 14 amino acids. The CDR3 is CASSQVGQRNEQYF. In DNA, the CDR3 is TGCGCCAGCAGCCAAGTGGGCCAAAGGAACGAGCAGTACTTC.

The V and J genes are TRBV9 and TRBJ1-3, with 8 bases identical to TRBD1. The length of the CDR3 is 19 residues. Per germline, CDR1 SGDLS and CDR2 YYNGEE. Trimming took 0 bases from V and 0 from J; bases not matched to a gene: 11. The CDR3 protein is CASSVVGTGSPFSGNTIYF. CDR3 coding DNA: TGTGCCAGCAGCGTAGTTGGGACAGGATCTCCATTCTCTGGAAACACCATATATTTT.

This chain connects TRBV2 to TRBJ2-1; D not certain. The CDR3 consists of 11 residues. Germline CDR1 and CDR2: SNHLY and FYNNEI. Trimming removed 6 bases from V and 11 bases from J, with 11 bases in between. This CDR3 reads CASSPPSQQFF. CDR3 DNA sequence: TGTGCCAGCAGCCCCCCGAGCCAGCAGTTCTTC.

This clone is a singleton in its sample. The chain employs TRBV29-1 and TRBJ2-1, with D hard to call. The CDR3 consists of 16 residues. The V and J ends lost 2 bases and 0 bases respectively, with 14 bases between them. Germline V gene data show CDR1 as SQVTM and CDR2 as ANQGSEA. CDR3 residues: CSVEKTSRSSYNEQFF. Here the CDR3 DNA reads TGCAGCGTTGAAAAGACGTCTCGGAGCTCCTACAATGAGCAGTTCTTC.

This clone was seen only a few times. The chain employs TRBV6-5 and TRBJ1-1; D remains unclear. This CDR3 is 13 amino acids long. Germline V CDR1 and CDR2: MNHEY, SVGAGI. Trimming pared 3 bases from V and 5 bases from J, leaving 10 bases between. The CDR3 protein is CASSYKIETEAFF. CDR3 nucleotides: TGTGCCAGCAGTTATAAGATCGAGACTGAAGCTTTCTTT.